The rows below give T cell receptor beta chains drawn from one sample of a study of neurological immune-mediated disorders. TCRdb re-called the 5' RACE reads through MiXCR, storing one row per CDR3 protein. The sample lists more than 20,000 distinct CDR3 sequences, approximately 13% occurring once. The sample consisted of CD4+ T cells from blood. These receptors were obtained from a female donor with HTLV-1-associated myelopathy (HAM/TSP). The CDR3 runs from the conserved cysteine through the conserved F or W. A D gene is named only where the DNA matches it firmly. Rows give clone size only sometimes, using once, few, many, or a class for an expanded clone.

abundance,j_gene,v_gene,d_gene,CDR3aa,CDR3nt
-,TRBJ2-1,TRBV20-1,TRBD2,CSARERLAGGPRDEQFF,TGCAGTGCTAGAGAGAGACTAGCGGGGGGGCCAAGGGATGAGCAGTTCTTC
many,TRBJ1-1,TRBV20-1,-,CSAAAGVAEAFF,TGCAGTGCTGCAGCGGGAGTGGCTGAAGCTTTCTTT
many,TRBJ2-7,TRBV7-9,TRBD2,CASSAGTSGSYEQYF,TGTGCCAGCAGCGCCGGGACTAGCGGTTCCTACGAGCAGTACTTC
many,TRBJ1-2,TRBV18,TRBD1,CASSPRGTASGYGYTF,TGTGCCAGCTCACCCAGGGGGACCGCTTCCGGCTATGGCTACACCTTC
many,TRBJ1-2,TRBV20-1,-,CSARPDSYGYTF,TGCAGTGCTAGACCCGACAGCTATGGCTACACCTTC
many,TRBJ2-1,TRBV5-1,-,CASSRDNGYNEQFF,TGCGCCAGCTCCCGGGACAACGGCTACAATGAGCAGTTCTTC
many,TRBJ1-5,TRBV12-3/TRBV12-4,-,CASSYGGQSQPQHF,TGTGCCAGCAGTTACGGGGGTCAAAGCCAGCCCCAGCATTTT
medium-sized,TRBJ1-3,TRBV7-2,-,CASSPGLSGNTIYF,TGTGCCAGCAGCCCCGGACTCTCTGGAAACACCATATATTTT
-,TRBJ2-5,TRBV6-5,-,CASQRGGETQYF,TGTGCCAGCCAGAGGGGAGGTGAGACCCAGTACTTC
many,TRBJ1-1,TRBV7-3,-,CASSLGRGKNEAFF,TGTGCCAGCAGCTTAGGGAGGGGTAAAAATGAAGCTTTCTTT
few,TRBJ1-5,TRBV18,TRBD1,CASSPGTGRDHQPQHF,TGTGCCAGCTCACCGGGGACAGGGAGGGATCATCAGCCCCAGCATTTT
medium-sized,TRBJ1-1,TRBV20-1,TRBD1,CSARDRGRTEAFF,TGCAGTGCTAGAGATAGGGGGCGGACTGAAGCTTTCTTT
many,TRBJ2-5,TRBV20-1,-,CSASSSGGMGETQYF,TGCAGTGCTAGTTCTTCAGGCGGGATGGGAGAGACCCAGTACTTC
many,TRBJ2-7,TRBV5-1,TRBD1,CASSLDRGYEQYF,TGCGCCAGCAGCTTGGACAGGGGCTACGAGCAGTACTTC
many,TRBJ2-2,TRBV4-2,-,CASSPRWQGTTGELFF,TGTGCCAGCAGCCCCAGGTGGCAGGGGACCACCGGGGAGCTGTTTTTT
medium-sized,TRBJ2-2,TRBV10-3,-,CAISADSGAAGELFF,TGTGCCATCAGTGCCGACTCTGGCGCAGCCGGGGAGCTGTTTTTT
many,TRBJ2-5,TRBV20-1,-,CSARSWETQYF,TGCAGTGCGAGGTCTTGGGAGACCCAGTACTTC
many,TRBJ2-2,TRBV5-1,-,CASSVPGNTGELFF,TGCGCCAGCAGCGTCCCGGGGAACACCGGGGAGCTGTTTTTT
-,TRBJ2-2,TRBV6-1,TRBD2,CASILAGRAGELFF,TGTGCCAGCATACTAGCGGGAAGGGCCGGGGAGCTGTTTTTT
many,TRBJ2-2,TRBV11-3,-,CASSFSGARGNTGELFF,TGTGCCAGCAGCTTTTCAGGGGCGCGGGGGAACACCGGGGAGCTGTTTTTT
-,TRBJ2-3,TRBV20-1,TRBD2,CSARGGLAGSTDTQYF,TGCAGTGCTAGAGGTGGACTAGCGGGGAGCACAGATACGCAGTATTTT
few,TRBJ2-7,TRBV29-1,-,CSVPGQRAYEQYF,TGCAGCGTACCGGGACAGCGGGCTTACGAGCAGTACTTT
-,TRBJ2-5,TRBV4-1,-,CASSHSGQGSTETQYF,TGCGCCAGCAGCCACTCAGGGCAGGGGAGTACGGAGACCCAGTACTTT
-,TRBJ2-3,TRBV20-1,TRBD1,CSAPTGMLADTQYF,TGCAGTGCCCCGACAGGGATGCTCGCAGATACGCAGTATTTT
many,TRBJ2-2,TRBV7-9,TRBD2,CASSFPPSGGAETGELFF,TGTGCCAGCAGCTTCCCACCTAGCGGGGGGGCGGAGACCGGGGAGCTGTTTTTT
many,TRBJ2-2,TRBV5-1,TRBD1,CASSLALGQSTGELFF,TGCGCCAGCAGCTTGGCCTTGGGACAGTCCACCGGGGAGCTGTTTTTT
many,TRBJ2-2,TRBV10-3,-,CAISDVLEGAGPGELFF,TGTGCCATCAGTGATGTCTTGGAGGGGGCTGGTCCCGGGGAGCTGTTTTTT
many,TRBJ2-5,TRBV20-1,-,CSAMDGREEETQYF,TGCAGTGCTATGGACGGGAGAGAGGAAGAGACCCAGTACTTC
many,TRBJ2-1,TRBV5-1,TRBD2,CASTTMPSGRARNEQFF,TGCGCCAGCACCACGATGCCTAGCGGGAGGGCCAGGAATGAGCAGTTCTTC
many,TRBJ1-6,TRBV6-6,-,CASRLSSYNSPLHF,TGTGCCAGCAGACTGAGCTCCTATAATTCACCCCTCCACTTT
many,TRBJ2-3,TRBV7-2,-,CASSLAGAADTQYF,TGTGCCAGCAGCTTAGCGGGGGCCGCAGATACGCAGTATTTT
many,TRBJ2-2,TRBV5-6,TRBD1,CASSFLGQPNTGELFF,TGTGCCAGCAGCTTCCTGGGACAGCCGAACACCGGGGAGCTGTTTTTT
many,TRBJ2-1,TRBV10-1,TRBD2,CASSAAGDLGEQFF,TGCGCCAGCAGTGCTGCGGGAGACTTGGGTGAGCAGTTCTTC
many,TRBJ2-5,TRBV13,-,CASSLGMTNQETQYF,TGTGCCAGCAGCTTAGGTATGACCAACCAAGAGACCCAGTACTTC
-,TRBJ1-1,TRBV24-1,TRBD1,CATSGDRSVGGAFF,TGTGCCACCAGTGGGGACAGGTCAGTTGGGGGAGCTTTCTTT
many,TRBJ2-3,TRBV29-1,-,CSVEGDTQYF,TGCAGCGTTGAGGGAGATACGCAGTATTTT
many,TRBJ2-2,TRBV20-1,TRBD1,CSARATGGKAGELFF,TGCAGTGCTAGAGCCACAGGGGGCAAAGCCGGGGAGCTGTTTTTT
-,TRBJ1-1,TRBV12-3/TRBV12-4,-,CASRLGRHTEAFF,TGTGCCAGCAGGCTGGGGAGACACACTGAAGCTTTCTTT
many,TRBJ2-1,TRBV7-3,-,CASSLGSGLYNEQFF,TGTGCCAGCAGCTTAGGGTCAGGGCTGTACAATGAGCAGTTCTTC
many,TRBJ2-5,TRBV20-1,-,CSVLAQGRETQYF,TGCAGTGTGCTCGCCCAAGGGAGGGAGACCCAGTACTTC